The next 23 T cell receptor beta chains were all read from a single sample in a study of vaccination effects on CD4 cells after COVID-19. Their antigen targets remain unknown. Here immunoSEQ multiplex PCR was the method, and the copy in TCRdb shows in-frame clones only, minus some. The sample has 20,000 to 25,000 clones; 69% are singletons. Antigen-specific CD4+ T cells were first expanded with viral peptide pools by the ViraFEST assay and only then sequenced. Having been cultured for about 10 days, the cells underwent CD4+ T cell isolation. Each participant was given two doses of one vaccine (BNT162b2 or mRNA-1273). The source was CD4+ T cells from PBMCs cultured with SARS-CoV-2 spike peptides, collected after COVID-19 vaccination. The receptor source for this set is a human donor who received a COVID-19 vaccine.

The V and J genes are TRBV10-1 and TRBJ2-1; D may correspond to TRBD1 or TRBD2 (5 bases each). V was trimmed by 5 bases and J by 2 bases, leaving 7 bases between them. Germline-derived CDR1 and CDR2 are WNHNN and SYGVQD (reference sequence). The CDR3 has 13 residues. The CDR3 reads CASSPGPYNEQFF. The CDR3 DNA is TGCGCCAGCAGTCCGGGGCCCTACAATGAGCAGTTCTTC.

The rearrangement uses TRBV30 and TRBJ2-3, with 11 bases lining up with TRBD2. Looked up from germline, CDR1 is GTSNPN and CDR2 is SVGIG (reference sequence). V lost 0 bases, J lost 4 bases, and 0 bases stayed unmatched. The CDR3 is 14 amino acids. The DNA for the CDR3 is TGTGCCTGGAGTGTGGGACTAGCGGCAGATACGCAGTATTTT. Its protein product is CAWSVGLAADTQYF.

The CDR3 nucleotides are TGTGCCAGCAGCTTAGAGGGAGGCAACACTGAAGCTTTCTTT. It specifies CASSLEGGNTEAFF. The V gene is TRBV11-3, the J gene TRBJ1-1, with no clear D. There are 14 residues in the CDR3. Germline CDR1 is SGHNT and CDR2 is YENEEA. The V end lost 0 bases, the J end lost 2 bases, and 7 bases lay between the germline ends.

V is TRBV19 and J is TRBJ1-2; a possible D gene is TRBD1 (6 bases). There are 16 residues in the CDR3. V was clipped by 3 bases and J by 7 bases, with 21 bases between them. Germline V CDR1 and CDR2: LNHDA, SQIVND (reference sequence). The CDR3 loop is CASSIYPGPGASGYTF. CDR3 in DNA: TGTGCCAGTAGTATCTACCCCGGTCCGGGGGCGAGTGGCTACACCTTC.

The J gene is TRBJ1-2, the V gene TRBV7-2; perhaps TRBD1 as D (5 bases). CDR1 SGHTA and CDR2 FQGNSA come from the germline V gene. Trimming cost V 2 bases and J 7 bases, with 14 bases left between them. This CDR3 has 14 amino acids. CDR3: CASSLSSGTLGYTF. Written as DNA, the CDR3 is TGTGCCAGCAGCTTAAGTTCCGGGACGCTTGGCTACACCTTC.

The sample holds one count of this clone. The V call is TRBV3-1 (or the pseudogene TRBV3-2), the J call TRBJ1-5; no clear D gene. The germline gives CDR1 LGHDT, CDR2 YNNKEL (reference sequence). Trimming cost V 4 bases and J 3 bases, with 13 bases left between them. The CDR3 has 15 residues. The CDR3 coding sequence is TGTGCCAGCAGCCCATCCGGGAAGATCAATCAGCCCCAGCATTTT. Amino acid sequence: CASSPSGKINQPQHF.

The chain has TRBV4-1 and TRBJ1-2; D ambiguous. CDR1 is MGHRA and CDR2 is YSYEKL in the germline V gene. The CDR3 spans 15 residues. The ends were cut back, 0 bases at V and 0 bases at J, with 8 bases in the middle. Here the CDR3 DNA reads TGCGCCAGCAGCCAAGAGGATACGTCTAACTATGGCTACACCTTC. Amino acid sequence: CASSQEDTSNYGYTF.

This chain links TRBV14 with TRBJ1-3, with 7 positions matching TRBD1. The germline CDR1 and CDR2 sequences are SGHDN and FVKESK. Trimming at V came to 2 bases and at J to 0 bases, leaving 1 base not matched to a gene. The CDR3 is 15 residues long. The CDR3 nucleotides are TGTGCCAGCAGCCAACAGGGGGTCTCTGGAAACACCATATATTTT. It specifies CASSQQGVSGNTIYF.

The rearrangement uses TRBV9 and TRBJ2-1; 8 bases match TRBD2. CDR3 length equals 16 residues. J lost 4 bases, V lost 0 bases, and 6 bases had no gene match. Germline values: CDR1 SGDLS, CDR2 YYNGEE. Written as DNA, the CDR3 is TGTGCCAGCAGCGTAGGGGGCGGGGGGACTTACAATGAGCAGTTCTTC. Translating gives CASSVGGGGTYNEQFF.

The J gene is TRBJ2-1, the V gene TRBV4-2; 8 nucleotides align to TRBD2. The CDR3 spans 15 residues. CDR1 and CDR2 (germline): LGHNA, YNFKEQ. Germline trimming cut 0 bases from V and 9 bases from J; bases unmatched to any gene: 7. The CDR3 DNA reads TGTGCCAGCAGCCAAGACTCCGGGGGGGCAAGTGAGCAGTTCTTC. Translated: CASSQDSGGASEQFF.

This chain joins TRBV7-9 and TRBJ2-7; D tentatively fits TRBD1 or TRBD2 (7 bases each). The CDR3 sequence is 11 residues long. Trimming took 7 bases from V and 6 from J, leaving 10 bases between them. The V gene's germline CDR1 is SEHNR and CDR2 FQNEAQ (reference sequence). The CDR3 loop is CASTRGGEQYF. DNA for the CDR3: TGTGCCAGCACCAGGGGGGGCGAGCAGTACTTC.

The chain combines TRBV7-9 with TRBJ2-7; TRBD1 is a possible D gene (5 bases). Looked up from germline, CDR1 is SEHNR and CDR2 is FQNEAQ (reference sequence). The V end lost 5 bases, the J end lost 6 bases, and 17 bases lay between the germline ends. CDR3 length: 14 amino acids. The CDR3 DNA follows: TGTGCCAGCAGCCCCAGACAGAGTGTGCCCGAGCAGTACTTC. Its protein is CASSPRQSVPEQYF.

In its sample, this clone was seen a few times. CDR3 in DNA: TGTGCCAGCAGGCCGATGAACACTGAAGCTTTCTTT. It is translated as CASRPMNTEAFF. V gene TRBV3-1 (or the pseudogene TRBV3-2) combines with J gene TRBJ1-1; D remains ambiguous. Trimming took 6 bases from V and 0 from J, leaving 5 bases between them. The germline gives CDR1 LGHDT, CDR2 YNNKEL (reference sequence). CDR3 length equals 12 residues.

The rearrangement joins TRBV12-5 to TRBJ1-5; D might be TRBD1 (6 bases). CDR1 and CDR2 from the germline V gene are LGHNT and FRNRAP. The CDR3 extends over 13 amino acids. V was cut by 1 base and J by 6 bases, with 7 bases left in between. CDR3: CASGLEQGQPQHF. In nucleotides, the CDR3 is TGTGCTAGTGGTTTGGAACAGGGTCAGCCCCAGCATTTT.

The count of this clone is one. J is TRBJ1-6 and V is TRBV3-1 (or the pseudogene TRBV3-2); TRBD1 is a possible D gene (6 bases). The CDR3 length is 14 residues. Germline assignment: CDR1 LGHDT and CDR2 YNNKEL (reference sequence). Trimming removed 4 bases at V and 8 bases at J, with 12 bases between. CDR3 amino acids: CASSPQGSHSPLHF. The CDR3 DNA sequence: TGTGCCAGCAGCCCACAGGGATCACATTCACCCCTCCACTTT.

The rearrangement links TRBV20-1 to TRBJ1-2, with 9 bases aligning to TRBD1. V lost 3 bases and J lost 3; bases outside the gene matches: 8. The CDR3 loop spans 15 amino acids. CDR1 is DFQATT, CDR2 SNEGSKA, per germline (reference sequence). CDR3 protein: CSASPGQGIDYGYTF. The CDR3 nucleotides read TGCAGTGCTAGTCCGGGACAGGGTATTGACTATGGCTACACCTTC.

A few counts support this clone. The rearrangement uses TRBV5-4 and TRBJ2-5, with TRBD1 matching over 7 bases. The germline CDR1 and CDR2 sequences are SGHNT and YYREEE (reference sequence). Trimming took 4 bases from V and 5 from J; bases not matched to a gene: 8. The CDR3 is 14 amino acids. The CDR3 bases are TGTGCCAGCAGCCTACAAGGGGGCACTGAGACCCAGTACTTC. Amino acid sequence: CASSLQGGTETQYF.

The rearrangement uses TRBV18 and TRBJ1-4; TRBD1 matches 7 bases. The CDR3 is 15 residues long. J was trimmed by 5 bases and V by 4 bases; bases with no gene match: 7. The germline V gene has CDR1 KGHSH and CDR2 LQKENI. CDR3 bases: TGTGCCAGCTCACGAGACAGGGCCCGCAATGAAAAACTGTTTTTT. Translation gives CASSRDRARNEKLFF.

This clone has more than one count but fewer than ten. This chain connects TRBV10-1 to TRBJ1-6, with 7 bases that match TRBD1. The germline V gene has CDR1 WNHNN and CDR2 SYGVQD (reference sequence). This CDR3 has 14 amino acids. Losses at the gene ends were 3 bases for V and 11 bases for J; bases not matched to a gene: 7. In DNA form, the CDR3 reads TGCGCCAGCAGTGACGGACAGGAGGTCGCACCCCTCCACTTT. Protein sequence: CASSDGQEVAPLHF.

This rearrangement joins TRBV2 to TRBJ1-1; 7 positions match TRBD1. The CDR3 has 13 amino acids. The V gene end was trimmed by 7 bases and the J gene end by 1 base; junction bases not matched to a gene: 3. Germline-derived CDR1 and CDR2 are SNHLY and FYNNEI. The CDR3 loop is CASTQGENTEAFF. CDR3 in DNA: TGTGCCAGCACCCAGGGGGAGAACACTGAAGCTTTCTTT.

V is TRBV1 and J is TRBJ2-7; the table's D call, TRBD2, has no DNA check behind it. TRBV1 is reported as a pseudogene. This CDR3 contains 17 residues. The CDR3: CTSSQDWGLAVGHEQYF. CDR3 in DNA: TGCACCAGCAGCCAAGATTGGGGACTAGCGGTAGGTCACGAGCAGTACTTC.

The CDR3 bases are TGTGCCAGTAGTATAGGCCAAGAGACCCAGTACTTC. Translating it yields CASSIGQETQYF. This sequence joins TRBV19 and TRBJ2-5, with D unclear. Trimming removed 1 base at V and 1 base at J, with 1 base between. Germline V lookup: CDR1 LNHDA, CDR2 SQIVND (reference sequence). This CDR3 has 12 amino acids.

The CDR3 nucleotides read TGCGCCAGCAGCCGACCGGGACAGGGGAAAAAACTGTTTTTT. Protein product: CASSRPGQGKKLFF. The gene calls are TRBV4-1 and TRBJ1-4, with 10 bases aligning to TRBD1. V shed 4 bases and J 9 bases; nucleotides not matched to a gene: 5. The germline gives CDR1 MGHRA, CDR2 YSYEKL. This CDR3 is 14 amino acids long.